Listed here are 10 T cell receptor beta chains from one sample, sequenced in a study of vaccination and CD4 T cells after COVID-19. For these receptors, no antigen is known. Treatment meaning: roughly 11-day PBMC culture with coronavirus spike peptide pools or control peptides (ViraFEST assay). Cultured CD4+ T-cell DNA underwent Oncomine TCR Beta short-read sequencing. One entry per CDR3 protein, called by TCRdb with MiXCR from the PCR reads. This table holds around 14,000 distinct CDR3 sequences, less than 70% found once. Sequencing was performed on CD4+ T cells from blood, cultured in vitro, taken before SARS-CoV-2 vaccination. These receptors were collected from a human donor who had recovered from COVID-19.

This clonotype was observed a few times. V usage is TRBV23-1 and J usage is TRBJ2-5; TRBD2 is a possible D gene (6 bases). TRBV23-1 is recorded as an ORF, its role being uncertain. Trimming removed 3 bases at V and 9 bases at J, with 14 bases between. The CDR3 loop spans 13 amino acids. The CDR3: CASSHPLGTSQYF. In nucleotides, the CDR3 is TGCGCCAGCAGTCACCCCCTCGGGACTTCCCAGTACTTC.

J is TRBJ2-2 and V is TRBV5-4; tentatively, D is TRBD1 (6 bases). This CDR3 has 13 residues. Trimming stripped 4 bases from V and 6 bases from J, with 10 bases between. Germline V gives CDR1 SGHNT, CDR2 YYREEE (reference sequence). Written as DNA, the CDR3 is TGTGCCAGCAGCCCCCAGGGGTCCGGGGAGCTGTTTTTT. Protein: CASSPQGSGELFF.

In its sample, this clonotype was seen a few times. The CDR3 spells CSARAKNRGWAEAFF. Written as DNA, the CDR3 is TGCAGTGCTAGAGCCAAGAACCGGGGGTGGGCTGAAGCTTTCTTT. The chain uses TRBV20-1 and TRBJ1-1; possible D gene TRBD1, 5 bases. The V and J ends lost 1 base and 6 bases respectively, with 18 bases between them. CDR3 length equals 15 residues. Germline V gene lookup returns CDR1 DFQATT and CDR2 SNEGSKA (reference sequence).

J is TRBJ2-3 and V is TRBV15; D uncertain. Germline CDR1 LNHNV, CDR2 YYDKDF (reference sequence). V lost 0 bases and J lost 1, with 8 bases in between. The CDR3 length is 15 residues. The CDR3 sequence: CATSREGRGTDTQYF. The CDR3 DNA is TGTGCCACCAGCAGAGAGGGAAGGGGCACAGATACGCAGTATTTT. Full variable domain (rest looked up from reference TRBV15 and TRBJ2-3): DAMVIQNPRYQVTQFGKPVTLSCSQTLNHNVMYWYQQKSSQAPKLLFHYYDKDFNNEADTPDNFQSRRPNTSFCFLDIRSPGLGDTAMYLCATSREGRGTDTQYFGPGTRLTVL.

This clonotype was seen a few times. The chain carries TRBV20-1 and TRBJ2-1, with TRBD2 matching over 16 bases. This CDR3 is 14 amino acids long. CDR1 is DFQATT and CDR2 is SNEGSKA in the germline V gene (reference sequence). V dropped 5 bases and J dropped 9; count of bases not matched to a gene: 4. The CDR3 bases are TGCAGTGCTCAGGGACTAGCGGGAGGGGGTGAGCAGTTCTTC. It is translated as CSAQGLAGGGEQFF.

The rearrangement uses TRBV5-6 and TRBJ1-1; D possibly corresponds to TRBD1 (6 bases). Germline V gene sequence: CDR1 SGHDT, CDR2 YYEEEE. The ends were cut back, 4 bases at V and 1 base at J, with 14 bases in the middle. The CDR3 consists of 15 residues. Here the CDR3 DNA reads TGTGCCAGCAGCCGACAGGACTACGGGAACACTGAAGCTTTCTTT. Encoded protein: CASSRQDYGNTEAFF.

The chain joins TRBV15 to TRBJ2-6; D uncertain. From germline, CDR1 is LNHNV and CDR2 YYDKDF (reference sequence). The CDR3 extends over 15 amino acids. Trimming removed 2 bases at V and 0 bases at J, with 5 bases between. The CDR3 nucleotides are TGTGCCACCAGCAGAAGGATCTCTGGGGCCAACGTCCTGACTTTC. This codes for CATSRRISGANVLTF.

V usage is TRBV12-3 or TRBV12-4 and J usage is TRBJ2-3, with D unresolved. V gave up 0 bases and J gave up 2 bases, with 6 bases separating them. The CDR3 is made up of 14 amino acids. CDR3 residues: CASSLADFTDTQYF. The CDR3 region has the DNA TGTGCCAGCAGTTTAGCGGATTTCACAGATACGCAGTATTTT.

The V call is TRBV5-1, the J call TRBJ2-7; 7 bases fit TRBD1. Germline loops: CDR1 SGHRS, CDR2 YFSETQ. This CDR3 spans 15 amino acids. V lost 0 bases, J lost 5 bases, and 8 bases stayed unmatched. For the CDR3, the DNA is TGCGCCAGCAGCTTGGAGACAGGGACCTTCGACGAGCAGTACTTC. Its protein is CASSLETGTFDEQYF.

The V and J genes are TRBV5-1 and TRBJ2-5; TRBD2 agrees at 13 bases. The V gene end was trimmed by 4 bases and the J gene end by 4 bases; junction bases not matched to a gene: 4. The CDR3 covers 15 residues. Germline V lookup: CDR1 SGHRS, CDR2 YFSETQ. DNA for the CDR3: TGCGCCAGCAGCCCCGGGACTAGCGGGGCAGAGACCCAGTACTTC. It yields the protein CASSPGTSGAETQYF. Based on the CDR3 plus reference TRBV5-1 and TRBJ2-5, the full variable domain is KAGVTQTPRYLIKTRGQQVTLSCSPISGHRSVSWYQQTPGQGLQFLFEYFSETQRNKGNFPGRFSGRQFSNSRSEMNVSTLELGDSALYLCASSPGTSGAETQYFGPGTRLLVL.